These 15 T cell receptor beta chains were sequenced from one sample in a study of blood T cell repertoires in COVID-19. Libraries were prepared by immunoSEQ multiplex PCR; TCRdb keeps only in-frame clonotypes and omits some of them. The sample consists of around 250,000 clones, over 75% of them appearing once. What was sequenced was PBMCs or T cells enriched from blood (not recorded which). The receptors here all came from a woman aged 40 to 49 who had been exposed to COVID-19.

CDR3 bases: TGTGCCAGCAGCTGGACAGAGAACTATGGCTACACCTTC. Its protein product is CASSWTENYGYTF. The chain carries TRBV2 and TRBJ1-2; D is possibly TRBD1 (6 bases). CDR1 and CDR2 from the germline V gene are SNHLY and FYNNEI. CDR3 length: 13 amino acids. The V gene lost 6 bases and the J gene lost 2 bases, with 10 bases spanning the gap.

This rearrangement joins TRBV12-3 or TRBV12-4 to TRBJ2-7, with D uncertain. The CDR3 has 13 amino acids. The V end was cut by 3 bases, the J end by 1 base, with 7 bases between. The CDR3 DNA reads as TGTGCCAGCAGTTTGGGCTCTTCCTACGAGCAGTACTTC. Its translation is CASSLGSSYEQYF.

The V call is TRBV28, the J call TRBJ1-2, with 8 bases fitting TRBD1. This CDR3 contains 15 residues. Germline CDR1 and CDR2: MDHEN and SYDVKM. The V and J ends lost 3 bases and 5 bases, in that order; junction bases with no gene match: 8. CDR3 sequence: CASSFPGQVLYGYTF. The CDR3 DNA follows: TGTGCCAGCAGTTTCCCGGGACAGGTATTATATGGCTACACCTTC.

This chain links TRBV11-1 with TRBJ2-1; TRBD1 matches 7 bases. The CDR3 sequence is 15 residues long. Germline V gene sequence: CDR1 SGHAT, CDR2 FQDESV (reference sequence). V shed 1 base and J 8 bases; nucleotides not matched to a gene: 8. The CDR3 sequence: CASSLGQGAWDEQFF. DNA for the CDR3: TGTGCCAGCAGCTTAGGACAGGGTGCGTGGGATGAGCAGTTCTTC.

This sequence joins TRBV2 and TRBJ2-2, with 7 nucleotides matching TRBD1. This CDR3 has 16 amino acids. Trimming removed 4 bases from V and 6 bases from J; junction bases left unmatched: 11. The germline V gene has CDR1 SNHLY and CDR2 FYNNEI. CDR3 loop: CASSVRGRISPGELFF. CDR3 DNA sequence: TGTGCCAGCAGTGTCAGGGGGAGAATTTCCCCCGGGGAGCTGTTTTTT.

The CDR3: CASSLGGQRRNYGYTF. The CDR3 nucleotides read TGTGCCAGCAGCTTAGGAGGCCAGAGACGTAACTATGGCTACACCTTC. V usage is TRBV11-2 and J usage is TRBJ1-2; D call uncertain. The CDR3 covers 16 residues. V dropped 1 base and J dropped 1 base, with 13 bases sitting between them. Germline lookup yields CDR1 SGHAT and CDR2 FQNNGV.

The genes are TRBV12-3 or TRBV12-4 and TRBJ2-3, with a tentative D call TRBD1 (6 bases). The CDR3 spans 12 residues. Trimming took off 6 bases at V and 15 bases at J, with 19 bases between the two ends. For the CDR3, the DNA is TGTGCCAGCAGATCACAGTTCAGGGGTTTATATTTT. Protein sequence: CASRSQFRGLYF.

This clone was counted a single time. V gene TRBV12-3 or TRBV12-4 combines with J gene TRBJ1-1; maybe TRBD1 (5 bases). The CDR3 runs to 12 residues. Trimming took 3 bases from V and 7 from J, leaving 9 bases between them. The CDR3 loop is CASSLAGNEAFF. DNA for the CDR3: TGTGCCAGCAGTTTGGCAGGGAATGAAGCTTTCTTT.

This chain connects TRBV5-6 to TRBJ1-2, with TRBD1 as a possible D gene (6 bases). Trimming took 5 bases from V and 4 from J, leaving 15 bases between them. Germline V lookup: CDR1 SGHDT, CDR2 YYEEEE. This CDR3 is 14 amino acids long. The CDR3 spells CASRGATSGYGYTF. DNA for the CDR3: TGTGCCAGCAGGGGGGCGACGAGCGGCTATGGCTACACCTTC. Full variable domain (remainder filled in from reference TRBV5-6 and TRBJ1-2): DAGVTQSPTHLIKTRGQQVTLRCSPKSGHDTVSWYQQALGQGPQFIFQYYEEEERQRGNFPDRFSGHQFPNYSSELNVNALLLGDSALYLCASRGATSGYGYTFGSGTRLTVV.

The chain couples TRBV11-2 to TRBJ1-2; D possibly corresponds to TRBD1 (5 bases). This CDR3 has 15 residues. Trimming cost V 2 bases and J 2 bases, with 12 bases left between them. The V gene's germline CDR1 is SGHAT and CDR2 FQNNGV. CDR3 sequence (DNA): TGTGCCAGCAGCTTATCCCCAACAGGAAACTATGGCTACACCTTC. Its protein product is CASSLSPTGNYGYTF.

This chain uses TRBV4-1 with TRBJ2-1; 10 nucleotides agree with TRBD2. Germline CDR1 reads MGHRA; CDR2 reads YSYEKL. CDR3 size: 18 residues. V lost 7 bases, J lost 4 bases, and 16 bases stayed unmatched. The CDR3 protein is CASTPRYSRTSGYNEQFF. The CDR3 DNA is TGCGCCAGCACCCCAAGATATTCCCGGACTAGCGGTTACAATGAGCAGTTCTTC.

The chain carries TRBV11-2 and TRBJ2-5, with 7 bases fitting TRBD2. The CDR3 covers 14 residues. CDR1 and CDR2 (germline): SGHAT, FQNNGV. With V trimmed by 6 bases and J by 10 bases, 14 bases remained unmatched. As DNA, the CDR3 is TGTGCCAGCAGATTTGCGGGGGTCCCGGGGAACCAGTACTTC. Protein product: CASRFAGVPGNQYF. The full variable domain, rest sourced from reference TRBV11-2 and TRBJ2-5, is EAGVAQSPRYKIIEKRQSVAFWCNPISGHATLYWYQQILGQGPKLLIQFQNNGVVDDSQLPKDRFSAERLKGVDSTLKIQPAKLEDSAVYLCASRFAGVPGNQYFGPGTRLLVL.

Concerning this clone: This CDR3 is also generated by other DNA sequences in the sample. The rearrangement joins TRBV18 to TRBJ2-5; perhaps TRBD1 as D (6 bases). V was cut by 2 bases and J by 5 bases, with 9 bases left in between. CDR1 is KGHSH, CDR2 LQKENI, per germline. There are 13 residues in the CDR3. The CDR3: CASSPAGAETQYF. Written as DNA, the CDR3 is TGTGCCAGCTCACCAGCAGGGGCCGAGACCCAGTACTTC.

CDR3 DNA: TGCGCCAGCAGCCAAGAACCGGGACTAGCGGGATTAGATACGCAGTATTTT. As protein: CASSQEPGLAGLDTQYF. The genes are TRBV4-1 and TRBJ2-3, with 13 bases matching TRBD2. Germline CDR1 reads MGHRA; CDR2 reads YSYEKL. The CDR3 runs to 17 residues. V gave up 0 bases and J gave up 5 bases; unmatched junction bases: 5.

This clone was seen once. The V gene is TRBV6-5, the J gene TRBJ1-1; 8 nucleotides align to TRBD1. Germline CDR1 is MNHEY and CDR2 is SVGAGI. The junction had 9 bases not matched to a gene; V was cut back by 3 bases and J by 6 bases. This CDR3 is built from 15 residues. The CDR3 DNA sequence: TGTGCCAGCAGTTATTTGGCAGGGGGCTTCTCTGAAGCTTTCTTT. Its translation is CASSYLAGGFSEAFF.